Each of the 20 T cell receptor beta chains below was sequenced from the same sample in a study of CD8+ T cells in alopecia areata. Treatment specified: oral pan-JAK inhibitor, 5-10 mg twice daily. Extracted RNA was reverse transcribed, and the resulting cDNA served as sequencing template. TCRdb's copy holds only in-frame clones and misses some; the assay was immunoSEQ multiplex PCR. This table holds about 40,000 clones, roughly 90% found once. The material was CD8+ T cells sorted from blood, obtained at week 24, from a patient treated with tofacitinib. Receptors were obtained from a human donor with alopecia areata.

The rearrangement links TRBV6-6 to TRBJ1-4; D is perhaps TRBD1 (6 bases). The CDR3 contains 15 residues. Germline CDR1 and CDR2: MNHNY and SVGAGI (reference sequence). Trimming left V 4 bases short and J 7 bases short, with 16 bases between. CDR3 in DNA: TGTGCCAGCAGTTCTTCCGGCAGGGGAACTGAAAAACTGTTTTTT. Protein product: CASSSSGRGTEKLFF.

This clone was detected only once. This sequence joins TRBV5-1 and TRBJ2-7; the D is unclear. The CDR3 contains 13 residues. CDR1 and CDR2 (germline): SGHRS, YFSETQ. Between the trimmed V and J ends, which lost 0 bases and 6 bases, there was a span of 10 bases. The CDR3 DNA reads as TGCGCCAGCAGCTTGGCCGCGAATCCCGAGCAGTACTTC. Its protein is CASSLAANPEQYF.

The genes are TRBV27 and TRBJ2-3; 16 positions agree with TRBD2. The V gene's germline CDR1 is MNHEY and CDR2 SMNVEV (reference sequence). The CDR3 is 21 amino acids. V lost 4 bases and J lost 11; bases outside the gene matches: 24. CDR3 in amino acids: CASSYRGPGTSGGGRWWGQYF. As DNA, the CDR3 is TGTGCCAGCAGTTACCGAGGCCCCGGGACTAGCGGGGGGGGTCGCTGGTGGGGGCAGTATTTT.

J is TRBJ2-1 and V is TRBV7-9; unclear D gene. CDR1 is SEHNR, CDR2 FQNEAQ, per germline (reference sequence). V dropped 1 base and J dropped 5 bases, with 12 bases sitting between them. The CDR3 sequence is 15 residues long. The CDR3, as DNA: TGTGCCAGCAGCTTAGACGGGTTTACCAACAATGAGCAGTTCTTC. Its translation is CASSLDGFTNNEQFF.

The chain links TRBV4-1 to TRBJ2-7; 10 bases match TRBD1. CDR1 is MGHRA and CDR2 is YSYEKL in the germline V gene. The CDR3 is made up of 14 amino acids. The J segment lost 7 bases and the V segment lost 3 bases, leaving 6 bases of the junction unmatched. CDR3 residues: CASSHIGTGDEQYF. Written as DNA, the CDR3 is TGCGCCAGCAGCCATATCGGGACAGGGGATGAGCAGTACTTC.

This sequence joins TRBV27 and TRBJ2-1; 7 bases agree with TRBD1. Looked up from germline, CDR1 is MNHEY and CDR2 is SMNVEV (reference sequence). Unmatched junction bases numbered 7, after V lost 5 bases and J lost 0 bases. The CDR3 is made up of 16 amino acids. CDR3 nucleotide sequence: TGTGCCAGCAGTCCTTTACAGGGGACCTCCTACAATGAGCAGTTCTTC. Residues: CASSPLQGTSYNEQFF.

This sequence joins TRBV5-5 and TRBJ2-2, with a weak D call TRBD2 (5 bases). CDR1 and CDR2 (germline): SGHKS, YYEKEE (reference sequence). This CDR3 is built from 16 residues. The ends were cut back, 6 bases at V and 1 base at J, with 16 bases in the middle. For the CDR3, the DNA is TGTGCCAGCACCGGGGTAGGGCAGATGAACACCGGGGAGCTGTTTTTT. Protein sequence: CASTGVGQMNTGELFF.

This clone was detected only once. The V gene is TRBV6-6, the J gene TRBJ2-1; the match to TRBD1 covers 11 bases. After removal of 5 bases from V and 8 bases from J, the junction contained 8 bases not matched to a gene. Per the germline V gene, CDR1 is MNHNY and CDR2 is SVGAGI (reference sequence). The CDR3 runs to 15 residues. CDR3 in DNA: TGTGCCAGCAGTCCCGGGACAGGGGGTTGGGATGAGCAGTTCTTC. It translates to CASSPGTGGWDEQFF.

The rearrangement joins TRBV28 to TRBJ2-2; 7 bases match TRBD1. The V gene's germline CDR1 is MDHEN and CDR2 SYDVKM. V trimming: 4 bases; J trimming: 4 bases; junction bases outside the gene matches: 6. The CDR3 sequence is 15 residues long. CDR3 sequence: CASSWFRGTTGELFF. The CDR3 bases are TGTGCCAGCAGTTGGTTCAGGGGGACCACCGGGGAGCTGTTTTTT.

J is TRBJ2-2 and V is TRBV30, with TRBD1 matching over 7 bases. Germline V gives CDR1 GTSNPN, CDR2 SVGIG (reference sequence). V lost 4 bases, J lost 2 bases, and 10 bases stayed unmatched. This CDR3 comprises 16 residues. Written as DNA, the CDR3 is TGTGCCTGGAACTTAAGATGGGACAGAAACACCGGGGAGCTGTTTTTT. This codes for CAWNLRWDRNTGELFF.

CDR3 sequence reads: CASSYAGTARGNEKLFF. As DNA, the CDR3 is TGTGCCAGCAGCTATGCCGGGACAGCGCGGGGAAATGAAAAACTGTTTTTT. V and J are TRBV7-9 and TRBJ1-4, with 7 nucleotides matching TRBD1. CDR1 and CDR2 (germline): SEHNR, FQNEAQ (reference sequence). The CDR3 length is 17 residues. With V trimmed by 4 bases and J by 5 bases, 13 bases remained unmatched.

The gene calls are TRBV2 and TRBJ2-5; perhaps TRBD2 as D (6 bases). The V gene's germline CDR1 is SNHLY and CDR2 FYNNEI. The CDR3 length is 13 residues. The germline V and J ends were trimmed by 8 bases and 5 bases, with 15 bases remaining between them. CDR3 coding DNA: TGTGCCAGCCCCGCGGGGCGTGTGGAGACCCAGTACTTC. Translated: CASPAGRVETQYF.

The chain uses TRBV4-1 and TRBJ2-1; TRBD1 might be the D (7 bases). The CDR3 consists of 15 residues. Trimming removed 1 base at V and 8 bases at J, with 15 bases between. Germline values: CDR1 MGHRA, CDR2 YSYEKL. CDR3 protein: CASSQVSDRRDEQFF. CDR3 DNA sequence: TGCGCCAGCAGCCAAGTCTCGGACAGGAGGGATGAGCAGTTCTTC.

This rearrangement joins TRBV27 to TRBJ2-1; the D is unclear. Per germline, CDR1 MNHEY and CDR2 SMNVEV (reference sequence). The CDR3 loop spans 16 amino acids. V was trimmed by 0 bases and J by 4 bases, leaving 13 bases between them. The CDR3 coding sequence is TGTGCCAGCAGTTTATCGACTGGGCCACCTTACAATGAGCAGTTCTTC. Protein sequence: CASSLSTGPPYNEQFF.

The rearrangement joins TRBV30 to TRBJ2-3; D perhaps matches TRBD1 (6 bases). CDR3 length equals 16 residues. Trimming pared 3 bases from V and 0 bases from J, leaving 16 bases between. CDR1 GTSNPN and CDR2 SVGIG come from the germline V gene (reference sequence). CDR3 in amino acids: CAWRPFWGPSTDTQYF. CDR3 bases: TGTGCCTGGAGGCCTTTCTGGGGGCCTAGCACAGATACGCAGTATTTT.

The genes are TRBV19 and TRBJ2-1, with TRBD2 matching over 10 bases. The CDR3 spans 17 residues. Looked up from germline, CDR1 is LNHDA and CDR2 is SQIVND (reference sequence). Trimming cost V 6 bases and J 3 bases; bases outside gene matches: 11. The CDR3 DNA reads TGTGCCAGTAGCACCTATTCATCTAGCGGGGGCTACAATGAGCAGTTCTTC. Translation gives CASSTYSSSGGYNEQFF.

The chain joins TRBV30 to TRBJ2-1; D remains ambiguous. V dropped 3 bases and J dropped 7 bases, with 7 bases sitting between them. This CDR3 region has 11 residues. Germline V lookup: CDR1 GTSNPN, CDR2 SVGIG (reference sequence). The CDR3 is CAWSPSNEQFF. CDR3 in DNA: TGTGCCTGGAGCCCGTCTAATGAGCAGTTCTTC.

The genes are TRBV19 and TRBJ1-1, with D perhaps matching TRBD1 (5 bases). V was trimmed by 3 bases and J by 3 bases, leaving 8 bases between them. The CDR3 covers 13 residues. Germline V gene data show CDR1 as LNHDA and CDR2 as SQIVND (reference sequence). The CDR3 protein is CASSMGGDTEAFF. CDR3 in DNA: TGTGCCAGTAGTATGGGGGGGGACACTGAAGCTTTCTTT. The whole variable domain, remainder taken from reference TRBV19 and TRBJ1-1, is DGGITQSPKYLFRKEGQNVTLSCEQNLNHDAMYWYRQDPGQGLRLIYYSQIVNDFQKGDIAEGYSVSREKKESFPLTVTSAQKNPTAFYLCASSMGGDTEAFFGQGTRLTVV.

The rearrangement uses TRBV27 and TRBJ1-2; no definite D call. The CDR3 runs to 15 residues. Trimming left V 5 bases short and J 2 bases short, with 15 bases between. Germline V lookup: CDR1 MNHEY, CDR2 SMNVEV (reference sequence). CDR3 amino acids: CASSITPTLNYGYTF. CDR3 in DNA: TGTGCCAGCAGTATTACGCCGACCTTAAACTATGGCTACACCTTC.

This clone was recorded once. The chain employs TRBV10-3 and TRBJ2-1; 9 nucleotides line up with TRBD1. This CDR3 contains 17 residues. The germline V gene has CDR1 ENHRY and CDR2 SYGVKD. V lost 6 bases, J lost 7 bases, and 16 bases stayed unmatched. The CDR3 nucleotides are TGTGCCATCAGCCCTTCTCCCGGGACAGGGTTTAATAATGAGCAGTTCTTC. This gives the protein CAISPSPGTGFNNEQFF.